This T cell receptor (beta chain) was sequenced in a study of OX40 agonist ivuxolimab in advanced cancers. Regarding the study in general: Ivuxolimab, which targeted the costimulatory receptor OX40 (CD134), was an agonistic, fully human IgG2 monoclonal antibody. The paper describes the monotherapy dose-escalation part (N ≈ 52 patients) of the phase I trial of ivuxolimab. A male proportion of 82.7% and a mean age of approximately 55 years, ranging from 23 to 79, were recorded for the dose-escalation cohort. The purpose of peripheral TCRbeta sequencing was to test whether ivuxolimab changed TCR sequence diversity and led to clonal T-cell expansion. Intravenous ivuxolimab was administered to patients every 2 weeks at six dose levels: 0.01, 0.1, 0.3, 1.5, 3 and 10 mg/kg. Prior anti-PD-1, anti-PD-L1 or anti-CTLA-4 therapy was permitted, and about 40% of dose-escalation patients had received checkpoint inhibitors. Partial responses occurred in three dose-escalation patients: two with cutaneous melanoma and one with hepatocellular carcinoma. Of the 50 to 55 dose-escalation patients, hepatocellular carcinoma was present in roughly 19, melanoma in roughly 15, renal cell carcinoma in 9 and head and neck cancer in 9. Study-level results and caveats: Antigen specificity was not determined for the clonally expanded peripheral T cells. Low levels of normalized T-cell clonal expansion were also seen in some nonresponding patients. Partial responders in the 0.1-3.0 mg/kg groups had among the lowest normalized peripheral clonal expansion, especially among CD8+ T cells. At doses of 0.1 to 3.0 mg/kg, clonal expansion of both CD4+ and CD8+ T cells in blood was seen between baseline and week 6. After ivuxolimab, more expanded clones were found on average in CD8+ T cells than in CD4+ T cells.

The trial excluded patients who had a history of autoimmune disease or who were on systemic immunosuppression. In every dose cohort, peripheral blood was drawn for TCR sequencing at baseline, cycle 4 day 1, and cycle 7 day 1. The samples were drawn from a first-in-human, open-label, multicenter phase I dose-escalation trial of ivuxolimab. Adults with locally advanced or metastatic head and neck squamous cell, hepatocellular, melanoma or renal cell carcinoma were enrolled in the trial. Before TCR sequencing, CD4+ T cells and CD8+ T cells from peripheral blood were sorted into separate populations. This clone is a singleton in its sample. The antigen this receptor binds is unknown. Base qualities are not provided; no much larger clone lies one nucleotide away. For sequencing of the TCRbeta CDR3 region, genomic DNA was extracted from the sorted cells. The immunoSEQ Assay was used for sequencing of TCRbeta CDR3 regions. TCRdb limited this immuneACCESS table to in-frame rearrangements with V and J called. A share of clones is missing; checked studies link under half to unresolved V genes, and the rest is unexplained. Counted in this sample were about 65,000 clones; roughly 91% of them appeared once. The ten largest clonotypes hold approximately 0.4% of the sample.

Measured from the cysteine to the phenylalanine, the CDR3 is 16 residues long. Of all the DNA, just the CDR3 is kept, 48 bases in frame from base 1. V has 4 bases trimmed and J has 1 base trimmed; junction bases matching no gene number 2. CDR1 and CDR2 were assigned from the germline V gene as SGHTS and YDEGEE. Recombination connected TRBV5-8 to TRBJ2-6; TRBD1 aligns with 10 central bases. Material: CD4+ or CD8+ T cells sorted from blood, obtained in a trial of the OX40 agonist ivuxolimab. This TCR was sampled from an adult with an advanced solid tumor such as melanoma, head and neck, liver or kidney cancer. Here is the DNA: TGTGCCAGCAGCATGGACAGGGGGTCTGGGGCCAACGTCCTGACTTTC. Translated, it reads CASSMDRGSGANVLTF. Supplemented by the reference TRBV5-8 and TRBJ2-6 proteins around the CDR3, the complete variable domain is EAGVTQSPTHLIKTRGQQATLRCSPISGHTSVYWYQQALGLGLQFLLWYDEGEERNRGNFPPRFSGRQFPNYSSELNVNALELEDSALYLCASSMDRGSGANVLTFGAGSRLTVL.